The 21 T cell receptor beta chains given below trace back to one sample, sequenced in a study of glioma-infiltrating T cells after dendritic cell vaccination. Assay used: immunoSEQ multiplex PCR; TCRdb lists only in-frame clones, some missing. The sample yields 80,000 to 95,000 clones, more than 75% seen once. The source material was blood, sampled before dendritic cell vaccination. Receptors were obtained from a human donor with glioblastoma.

The chain carries TRBV29-1 and TRBJ2-3, with D perhaps matching TRBD1 (5 bases). Trimming stripped 4 bases from V and 2 bases from J, with 10 bases between. CDR3 size: 13 residues. Germline V lookup: CDR1 SQVTM, CDR2 ANQGSEA. The CDR3 region has the DNA TGCAGCGTTGGGGCAGGGAACACAGATACGCAGTATTTT. Encoded protein: CSVGAGNTDTQYF.

The chain carries TRBV11-2 and TRBJ2-5; 7 nucleotides agree with TRBD2. The germline gives CDR1 SGHAT, CDR2 FQNNGV. J lost 2 bases, V lost 1 base, and 4 bases had no gene match. The CDR3 is 15 amino acids. CDR3 sequence reads: CASSLGGGLQETQYF. The CDR3 DNA is TGTGCCAGCAGCTTAGGGGGAGGGCTTCAAGAGACCCAGTACTTC.

The V and J genes are TRBV19 and TRBJ2-1; 8 nucleotides match TRBD2. The germline gives CDR1 LNHDA, CDR2 SQIVND (reference sequence). The CDR3 spans 15 residues. The ends lost 1 base at V and 2 bases at J; junction bases unmatched: 1. CDR3 in amino acids: CASSIVAGTYNEQFF. The DNA for the CDR3 is TGTGCCAGTAGTATAGTAGCGGGGACCTACAATGAGCAGTTCTTC. Filled out from reference TRBV19 and TRBJ2-1, the complete variable domain reads DGGITQSPKYLFRKEGQNVTLSCEQNLNHDAMYWYRQDPGQGLRLIYYSQIVNDFQKGDIAEGYSVSREKKESFPLTVTSAQKNPTAFYLCASSIVAGTYNEQFFGPGTRLTVL.

This clone has only one observation. The chain carries TRBV10-3 and TRBJ2-7; maybe TRBD1 (5 bases). The CDR3 has 15 residues. The V gene's germline CDR1 is ENHRY and CDR2 SYGVKD. The germline V and J ends were trimmed by 3 bases and 7 bases, with 19 bases remaining between them. CDR3 coding DNA: TGTGCCATCAGTGATGGGGCCGCAAGCCTACGAGAGCAGTACTTC. Amino acid sequence: CAISDGAASLREQYF.

V and J are TRBV2 and TRBJ1-1, with 7 bases fitting TRBD1. The CDR3 has 13 amino acids. Germline V gives CDR1 SNHLY, CDR2 FYNNEI. Trimming took 7 bases from V and 11 from J; bases not matched to a gene: 13. The CDR3 DNA is TGTGCCAGCACCAGGGACAGTCTCTTTGGGGCTTTCTTT. Amino acid sequence: CASTRDSLFGAFF.

The V gene is TRBV5-6, the J gene TRBJ1-1; TRBD1 aligns across 9 bases. This CDR3 region has 17 residues. From germline, CDR1 is SGHDT and CDR2 YYEEEE. V lost 3 bases and J lost 1; bases outside the gene matches: 10. CDR3 sequence: CASSSRTGGAGNTEAFF. CDR3 DNA: TGTGCCAGCAGCTCGAGAACAGGGGGCGCCGGGAACACTGAAGCTTTCTTT. Full variable domain (remainder filled in from reference TRBV5-6 and TRBJ1-1): DAGVTQSPTHLIKTRGQQVTLRCSPKSGHDTVSWYQQALGQGPQFIFQYYEEEERQRGNFPDRFSGHQFPNYSSELNVNALLLGDSALYLCASSSRTGGAGNTEAFFGQGTRLTVV.

The V and J genes are TRBV4-1 and TRBJ1-4; tentatively, D is TRBD1 (5 bases). CDR1 MGHRA and CDR2 YSYEKL come from the germline V gene. There are 13 residues in the CDR3. The germline V and J ends were trimmed by 4 bases and 8 bases, with 11 bases remaining between them. CDR3 region: CASSRTQGEKLFF. CDR3 DNA sequence: TGCGCCAGCAGCCGGACCCAGGGAGAAAAACTGTTTTTT.

This sequence joins TRBV4-1 and TRBJ2-3; possibly TRBD2 for D (6 bases). The CDR3 has 16 amino acids. V lost 3 bases and J 6 bases, leaving 19 bases between the germline ends. Germline assignment: CDR1 MGHRA and CDR2 YSYEKL. CDR3 sequence (DNA): TGCGCCAGCAGCCACTTGACTAGAGGAGCAGGGGATACGCAGTATTTT. It is translated as CASSHLTRGAGDTQYF.

This clone has just a few counts. J is TRBJ1-1 and V is TRBV4-2; D not resolved. CDR3 size: 15 residues. The germline CDR1 and CDR2 sequences are LGHNA and YNFKEQ. The V gene lost 0 bases and the J gene lost 5 bases, with 13 bases spanning the gap. The CDR3 DNA follows: TGTGCCAGCAGCCAAGATCTAGGTTTCGGGACTGAAGCTTTCTTT. Translated: CASSQDLGFGTEAFF.

The chain uses TRBV19 and TRBJ1-6, with 7 bases identical to TRBD1. Germline lookup yields CDR1 LNHDA and CDR2 SQIVND (reference sequence). The CDR3 consists of 14 residues. The trim removed 5 bases at V and 12 bases at J, leaving 10 bases unmatched. In nucleotides, the CDR3 is TGTGCCAGTAGTGGCATGGGACAGTTTATACCCCTCCACTTT. Translating gives CASSGMGQFIPLHF.

The rearrangement uses TRBV5-1 and TRBJ2-7; 9 positions agree with TRBD1. CDR1 and CDR2 (germline): SGHRS, YFSETQ. The CDR3 length is 15 residues. V gave up 4 bases and J gave up 1 base; unmatched junction bases: 6. The CDR3 sequence: CASSRDREKSYEQYF. DNA for the CDR3: TGCGCCAGCAGCCGGGACAGGGAGAAATCCTACGAGCAGTACTTC.

The chain couples TRBV5-4 to TRBJ2-7, with D perhaps matching TRBD2 (5 bases). Germline V gives CDR1 SGHNT, CDR2 YYREEE (reference sequence). The CDR3 runs to 15 residues. The germline V and J ends were trimmed by 1 base and 2 bases, with 13 bases remaining between them. CDR3 DNA sequence: TGTGCCAGCAGCTTGCCGCCGCCCGGGACCTACGAGCAGTACTTC. Translation gives CASSLPPPGTYEQYF.

V usage is TRBV2 and J usage is TRBJ2-5; D may be TRBD2 (6 bases). Germline V gene data show CDR1 as SNHLY and CDR2 as FYNNEI. Deletions cut 6 bases from V and 7 bases from J, with 18 bases between. This CDR3 has 14 residues. CDR3 bases: TGTGCCAGCAGGGAGGGAGGCGGTTCGGGGACCCAGTACTTC. Its protein product is CASREGGGSGTQYF.

This clone was seen more than once but under ten times. This chain links TRBV5-4 with TRBJ1-1; no firm D call. The CDR3 loop spans 14 amino acids. V lost 0 bases and J 1 base, leaving 7 bases between the germline ends. The V gene's germline CDR1 is SGHNT and CDR2 YYREEE (reference sequence). CDR3: CASSLVAENTEAFF. CDR3 DNA sequence: TGTGCCAGCAGCTTGGTGGCAGAGAACACTGAAGCTTTCTTT.

The V gene is TRBV30, the J gene TRBJ2-1, with 9 bases fitting TRBD2. Germline V gene data show CDR1 as GTSNPN and CDR2 as SVGIG (reference sequence). The CDR3 extends over 15 amino acids. V was clipped by 4 bases and J by 10 bases; unmatched bases: 14. CDR3 bases: TGTGCCTGGATGGCGAGCGGGAGGCCGCCGTGGGAGCAGTTCTTC. Protein product: CAWMASGRPPWEQFF.

The V gene is TRBV7-9, the J gene TRBJ2-1, with no clear D. This CDR3 region has 11 residues. V gave up 5 bases and J gave up 5 bases, with 4 bases separating them. CDR1 SEHNR and CDR2 FQNEAQ come from the germline V gene (reference sequence). The CDR3 nucleotides read TGTGCCAGCAGCCGTAACAATGAGCAGTTCTTC. This codes for CASSRNNEQFF.

The chain uses TRBV5-4 and TRBJ2-2; TRBD1 aligns across 7 bases. Germline V gene sequence: CDR1 SGHNT, CDR2 YYREEE (reference sequence). This CDR3 is built from 19 residues. V gave up 0 bases and J gave up 3 bases; unmatched junction bases: 14. The DNA for the CDR3 is TGTGCCAGCAGCTTGGAGGAGACAGGGAACAATTGGGACACCGGGGAGCTGTTTTTT. Its protein is CASSLEETGNNWDTGELFF.

V and J are TRBV7-9 and TRBJ2-7; 9 nucleotides line up with TRBD1. The CDR3 extends over 15 amino acids. Germline V CDR1 and CDR2: SEHNR, FQNEAQ (reference sequence). V lost 4 bases to trimming and J lost 9 bases; unmatched junction nucleotides: 13. The chain's CDR3 is CASSSRTGDPLPQYF. As DNA, the CDR3 is TGTGCCAGCAGCTCACGGACAGGGGACCCCCTCCCGCAGTACTTC.

The chain employs TRBV11-2 and TRBJ1-2; D is unresolved. The germline V gene encodes CDR1 SGHAT and CDR2 FQNNGV. V shed 5 bases and J shed 4 bases, with 11 bases lying between them. CDR3 length: 13 amino acids. The CDR3: CASSPWTGYGYTF. The CDR3 DNA is TGTGCCAGCAGCCCGTGGACTGGCTATGGCTACACCTTC.

There are a few counts of this clone. V gene TRBV4-3 combines with J gene TRBJ2-3; D possibly corresponds to TRBD2 (5 bases). V dropped 0 bases and J dropped 1 base, with 8 bases sitting between them. Germline assignment: CDR1 LGHNA and CDR2 YSLEER. The CDR3 runs 15 residues. In DNA form, the CDR3 reads TGCGCCAGCAGCCAAGATGAGGGTCGCACAGATACGCAGTATTTT. As protein: CASSQDEGRTDTQYF.

This chain joins TRBV30 and TRBJ2-5; tentatively, D is TRBD2 (6 bases). The V gene's germline CDR1 is GTSNPN and CDR2 SVGIG (reference sequence). This CDR3 is 13 amino acids long. Trimming removed 8 bases at V and 2 bases at J, with 15 bases between. This CDR3 is CAGGRGGQETQYF. The CDR3 coding sequence is TGTGCCGGCGGGCGGGGTGGGCAAGAGACCCAGTACTTC.